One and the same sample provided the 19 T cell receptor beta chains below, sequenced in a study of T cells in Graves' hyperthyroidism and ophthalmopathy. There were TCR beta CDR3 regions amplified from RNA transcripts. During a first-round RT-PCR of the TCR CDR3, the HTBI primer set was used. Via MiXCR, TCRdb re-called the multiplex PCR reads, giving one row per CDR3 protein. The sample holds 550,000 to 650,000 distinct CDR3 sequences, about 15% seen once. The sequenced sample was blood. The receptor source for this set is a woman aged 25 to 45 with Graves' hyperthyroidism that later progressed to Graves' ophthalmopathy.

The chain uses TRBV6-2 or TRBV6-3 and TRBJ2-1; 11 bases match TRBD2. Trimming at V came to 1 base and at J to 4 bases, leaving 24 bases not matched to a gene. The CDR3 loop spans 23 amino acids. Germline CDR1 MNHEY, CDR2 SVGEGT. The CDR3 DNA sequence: TGTGCCAGCAGTTACTATCTACCCCTAGCGGGAGGAGAAAGAGGTGTGGGATACAATGAGCAGTTCTTC. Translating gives CASSYYLPLAGGERGVGYNEQFF.

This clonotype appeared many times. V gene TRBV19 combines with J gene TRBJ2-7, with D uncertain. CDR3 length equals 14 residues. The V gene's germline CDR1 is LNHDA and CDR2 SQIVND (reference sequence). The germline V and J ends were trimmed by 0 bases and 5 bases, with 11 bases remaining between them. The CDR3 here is CASSIDLIPNEQYF. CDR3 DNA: TGTGCCAGTAGTATAGATCTCATCCCTAACGAGCAGTACTTC. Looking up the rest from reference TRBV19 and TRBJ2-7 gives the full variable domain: DGGITQSPKYLFRKEGQNVTLSCEQNLNHDAMYWYRQDPGQGLRLIYYSQIVNDFQKGDIAEGYSVSREKKESFPLTVTSAQKNPTAFYLCASSIDLIPNEQYFGPGTRLTVT.

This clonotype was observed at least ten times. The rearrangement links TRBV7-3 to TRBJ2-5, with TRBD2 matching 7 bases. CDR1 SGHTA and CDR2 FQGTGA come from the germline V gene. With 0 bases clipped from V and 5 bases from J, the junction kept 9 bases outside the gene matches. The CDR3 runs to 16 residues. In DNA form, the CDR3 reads TGTGCCAGCAGCTTAACGTCGGCGGGAGCAAGGGAGACCCAGTACTTC. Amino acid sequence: CASSLTSAGARETQYF. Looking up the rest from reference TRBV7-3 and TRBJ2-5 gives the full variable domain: GAGVSQTPSNKVTEKGKYVELRCDPISGHTALYWYRQSLGQGPEFLIYFQGTGAADDSGLPNDRFFAVRPEGSVSTLKIQRTERGDSAVYLCASSLTSAGARETQYFGPGTRLLVL.

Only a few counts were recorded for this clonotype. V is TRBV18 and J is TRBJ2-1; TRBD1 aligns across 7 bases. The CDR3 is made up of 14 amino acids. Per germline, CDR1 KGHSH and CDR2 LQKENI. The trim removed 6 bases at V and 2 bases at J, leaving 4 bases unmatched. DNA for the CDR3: TGTGCCAGCTCCCCGGGACAGCCCTACAATGAGCAGTTCTTC. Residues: CASSPGQPYNEQFF.

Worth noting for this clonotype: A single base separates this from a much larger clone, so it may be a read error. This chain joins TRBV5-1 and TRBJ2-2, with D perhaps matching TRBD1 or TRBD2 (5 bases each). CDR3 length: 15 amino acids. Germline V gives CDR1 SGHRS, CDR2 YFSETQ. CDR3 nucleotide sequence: TGCGCCAGCAGCTACCAGGGTGGTATGGCCGGGGAGCTGTCTTTT. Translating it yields CASSYQGGMAGELSF. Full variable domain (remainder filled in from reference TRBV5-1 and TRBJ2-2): KAGVTQTPRYLIKTRGQQVTLSCSPISGHRSVSWYQQTPGQGLQFLFEYFSETQRNKGNFPGRFSGRQFSNSRSEMNVSTLELGDSALYLCASSYQGGMAGELSFGEGSRLTVL.

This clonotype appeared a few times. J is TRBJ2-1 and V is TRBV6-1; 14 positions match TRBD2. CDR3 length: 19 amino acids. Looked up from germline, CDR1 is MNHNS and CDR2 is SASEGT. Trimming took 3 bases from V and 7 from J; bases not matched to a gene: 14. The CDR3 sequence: CASSEAVGLAGVAVNEQFF. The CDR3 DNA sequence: TGTGCCAGCAGTGAGGCAGTGGGACTAGCGGGAGTAGCGGTGAATGAGCAGTTCTTC.

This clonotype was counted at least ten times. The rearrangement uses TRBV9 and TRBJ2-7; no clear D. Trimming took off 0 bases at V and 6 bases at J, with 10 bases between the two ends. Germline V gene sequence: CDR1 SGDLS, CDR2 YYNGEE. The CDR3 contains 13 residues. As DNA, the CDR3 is TGTGCCAGCAGCGTAGCCCCTGCGGCCGAGCAGTACTTC. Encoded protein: CASSVAPAAEQYF.

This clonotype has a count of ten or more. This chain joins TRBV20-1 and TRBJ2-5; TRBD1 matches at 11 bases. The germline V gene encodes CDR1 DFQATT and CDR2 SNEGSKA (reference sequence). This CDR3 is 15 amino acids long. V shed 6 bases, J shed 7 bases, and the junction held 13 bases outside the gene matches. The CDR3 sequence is CSAPGTGGPLRTQYF. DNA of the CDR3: TGCAGTGCGCCCGGGACAGGGGGACCCCTAAGGACCCAGTACTTC.

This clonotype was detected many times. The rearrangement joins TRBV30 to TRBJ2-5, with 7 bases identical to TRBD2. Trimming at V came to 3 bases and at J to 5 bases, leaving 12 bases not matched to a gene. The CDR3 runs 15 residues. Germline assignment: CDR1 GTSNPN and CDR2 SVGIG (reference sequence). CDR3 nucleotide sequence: TGTGCCTGGAGCCAAGGACTAGTGCCTTTCGAGACCCAGTACTTC. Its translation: CAWSQGLVPFETQYF. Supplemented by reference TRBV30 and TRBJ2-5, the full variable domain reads SQTIHQWPATLVQPVGSPLSLECTVEGTSNPNLYWYRQAAGRGLQLLFYSVGIGQISSEVPQNLSASRPQDRQFILSSKKLLLSDSGFYLCAWSQGLVPFETQYFGPGTRLLVL.

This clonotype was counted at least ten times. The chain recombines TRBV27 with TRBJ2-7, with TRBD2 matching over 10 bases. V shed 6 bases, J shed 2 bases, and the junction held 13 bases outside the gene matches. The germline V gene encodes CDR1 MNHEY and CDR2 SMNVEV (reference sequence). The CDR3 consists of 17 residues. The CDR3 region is CASSRTSGSPAPYEQYF. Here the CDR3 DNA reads TGTGCCAGCAGCAGGACTAGCGGAAGCCCTGCGCCCTACGAGCAGTACTTC.

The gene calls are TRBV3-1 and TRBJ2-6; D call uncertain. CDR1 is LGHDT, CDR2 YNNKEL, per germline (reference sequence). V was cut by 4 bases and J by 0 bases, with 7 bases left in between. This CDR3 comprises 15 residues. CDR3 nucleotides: TGTGCCAGCAGCCGAGGTCGCTCTGGGGCCAACGTCCTGACTTTC. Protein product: CASSRGRSGANVLTF.

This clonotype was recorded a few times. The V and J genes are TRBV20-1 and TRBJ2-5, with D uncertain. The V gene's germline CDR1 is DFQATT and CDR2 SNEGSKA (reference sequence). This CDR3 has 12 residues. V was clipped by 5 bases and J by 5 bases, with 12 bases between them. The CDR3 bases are TGCAGTGCTGTTAGAGATGGGGAGACCCAGTACTTC. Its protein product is CSAVRDGETQYF.

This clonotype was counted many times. The CDR3 DNA follows: TGTGCCAGCAGTGCACCGGGACGGCCTTCACCCCTCCACTTT. This translates into CASSAPGRPSPLHF. The chain links TRBV12-3 or TRBV12-4 to TRBJ1-6; tentatively, D is TRBD1 (5 bases). Deletions cut 5 bases from V and 9 bases from J, with 14 bases between. This CDR3 has 14 residues.

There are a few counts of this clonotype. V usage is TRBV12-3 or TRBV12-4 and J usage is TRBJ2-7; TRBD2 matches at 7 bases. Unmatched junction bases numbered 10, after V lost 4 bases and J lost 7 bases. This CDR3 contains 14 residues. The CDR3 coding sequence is TGTGCCAGCAGTTCACTTGGGAGGGCCGAAGAGCAGTACTTC. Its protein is CASSSLGRAEEQYF.

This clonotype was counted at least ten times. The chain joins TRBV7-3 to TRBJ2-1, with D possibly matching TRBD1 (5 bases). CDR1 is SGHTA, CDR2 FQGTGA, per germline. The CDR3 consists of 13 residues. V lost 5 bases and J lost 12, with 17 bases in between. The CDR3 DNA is TGTGCCAGCAGCGGCCCAAAAGGGGCTAGGCAGTTCTTC. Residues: CASSGPKGARQFF.

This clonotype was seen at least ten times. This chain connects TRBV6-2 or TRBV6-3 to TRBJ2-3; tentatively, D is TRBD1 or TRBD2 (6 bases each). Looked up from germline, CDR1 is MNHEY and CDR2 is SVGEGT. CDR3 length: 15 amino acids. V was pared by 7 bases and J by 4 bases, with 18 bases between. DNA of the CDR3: TGTGCCAGCACCATGGCGGGGAACAGGGCAGATACGCAGTATTTT. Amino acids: CASTMAGNRADTQYF.

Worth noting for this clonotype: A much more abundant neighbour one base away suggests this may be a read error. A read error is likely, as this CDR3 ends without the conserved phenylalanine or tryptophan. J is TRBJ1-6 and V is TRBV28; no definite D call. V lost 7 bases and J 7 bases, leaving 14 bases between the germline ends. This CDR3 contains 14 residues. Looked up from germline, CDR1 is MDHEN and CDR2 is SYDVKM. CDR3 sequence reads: CASTAGNVNSPLHS. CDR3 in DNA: TGTGCCAGCACAGCGGGGAACGTGAATTCACCCCTCCACTCT.

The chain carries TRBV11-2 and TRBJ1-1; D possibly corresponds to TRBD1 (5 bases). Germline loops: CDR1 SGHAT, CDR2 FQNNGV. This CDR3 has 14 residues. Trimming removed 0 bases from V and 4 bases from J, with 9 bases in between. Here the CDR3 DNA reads TGTGCCAGCAGCTTAGAGTCAGGGCGCACTGAAGCTTTCTTT. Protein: CASSLESGRTEAFF.

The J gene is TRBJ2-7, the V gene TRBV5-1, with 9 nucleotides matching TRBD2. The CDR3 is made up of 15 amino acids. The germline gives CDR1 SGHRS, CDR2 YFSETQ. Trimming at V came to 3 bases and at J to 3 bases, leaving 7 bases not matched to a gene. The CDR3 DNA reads TGCGCCAGCAGCTCGACTAGCGGAAGAAACTACGAGCAGTACTTC. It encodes CASSSTSGRNYEQYF.